This TCR beta chain was recovered during a study of T cells after yellow fever vaccination. TCRdb analysed the 5' RACE reads with MiXCR anew, one entry per CDR3 protein. The table lists about 130,000 distinct CDR3 sequences, over 8% of them singletons. CDR1 MNHEY and CDR2 SVGAGI come from the germline V gene. Between the trimmed V and J ends, which lost 2 bases and 5 bases, there was a span of 14 bases. The CDR3 has 15 amino acids. The sample here was CD8+ T cells sorted from PBMCs, taken on the day of the yellow fever booster vaccination. This TCR was recovered from a man younger than 35 who received the YFV17D yellow fever vaccine. The rearrangement joins TRBV6-5 to TRBJ2-3; D might be TRBD1 (6 bases). The CDR3 here is CASSYGSGAVDTQYF. In DNA, the CDR3 is TGTGCCAGCAGTTACGGCTCAGGGGCCGTAGATACGCAGTATTTT.